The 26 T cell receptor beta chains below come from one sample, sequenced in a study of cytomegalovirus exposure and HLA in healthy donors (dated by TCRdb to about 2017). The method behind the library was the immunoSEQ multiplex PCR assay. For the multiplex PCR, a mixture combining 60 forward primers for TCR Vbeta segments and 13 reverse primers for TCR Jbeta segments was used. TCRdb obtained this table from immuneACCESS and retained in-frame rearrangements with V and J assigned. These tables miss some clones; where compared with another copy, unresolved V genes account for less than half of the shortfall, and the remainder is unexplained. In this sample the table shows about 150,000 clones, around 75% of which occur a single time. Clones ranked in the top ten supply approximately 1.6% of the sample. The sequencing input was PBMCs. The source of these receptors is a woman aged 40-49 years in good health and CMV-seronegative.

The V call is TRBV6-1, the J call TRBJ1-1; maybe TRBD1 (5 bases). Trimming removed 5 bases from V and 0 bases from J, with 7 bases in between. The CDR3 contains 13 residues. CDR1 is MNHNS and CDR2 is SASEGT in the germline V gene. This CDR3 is CASSSRVNTEAFF. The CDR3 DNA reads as TGTGCCAGCAGTTCCAGGGTGAACACTGAAGCTTTCTTT.

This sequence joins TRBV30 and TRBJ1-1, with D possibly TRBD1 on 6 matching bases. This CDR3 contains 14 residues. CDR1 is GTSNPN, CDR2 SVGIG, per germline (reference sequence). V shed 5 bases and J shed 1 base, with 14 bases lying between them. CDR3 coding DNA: TGTGCCTGGCAAAAGGGGGGGGCGAACACTGAAGCTTTCTTT. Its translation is CAWQKGGANTEAFF.

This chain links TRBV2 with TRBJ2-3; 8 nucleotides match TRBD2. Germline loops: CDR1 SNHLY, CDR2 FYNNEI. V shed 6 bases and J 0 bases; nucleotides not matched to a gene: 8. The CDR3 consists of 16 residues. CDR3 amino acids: CASSPTSAPSTDTQYF. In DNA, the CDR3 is TGTGCCAGCAGCCCGACTAGCGCCCCTAGCACAGATACGCAGTATTTT.

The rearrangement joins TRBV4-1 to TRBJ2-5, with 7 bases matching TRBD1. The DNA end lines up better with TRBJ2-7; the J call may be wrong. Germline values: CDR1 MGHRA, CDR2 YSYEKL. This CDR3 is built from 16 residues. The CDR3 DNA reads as TGCGCCAGCAGCCAAGATGGGACAGCTCGAAGTTCCGAGCAGTACTTC. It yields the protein CASSQDGTARSSEQYF.

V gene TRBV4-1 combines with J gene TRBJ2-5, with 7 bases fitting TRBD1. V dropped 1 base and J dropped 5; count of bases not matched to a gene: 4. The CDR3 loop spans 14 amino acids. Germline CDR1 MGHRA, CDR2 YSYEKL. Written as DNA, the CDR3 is TGCGCCAGCAGCCAAGGGTTCAGGGGGGAGACCCAGTACTTC. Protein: CASSQGFRGETQYF.

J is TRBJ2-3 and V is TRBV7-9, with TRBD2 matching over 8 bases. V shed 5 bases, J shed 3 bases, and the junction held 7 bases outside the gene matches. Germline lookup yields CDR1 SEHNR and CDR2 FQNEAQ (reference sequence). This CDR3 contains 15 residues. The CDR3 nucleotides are TGTGCCAGCAGCGGAGGCCGGGGGGGTACAGATACGCAGTATTTT. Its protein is CASSGGRGGTDTQYF.

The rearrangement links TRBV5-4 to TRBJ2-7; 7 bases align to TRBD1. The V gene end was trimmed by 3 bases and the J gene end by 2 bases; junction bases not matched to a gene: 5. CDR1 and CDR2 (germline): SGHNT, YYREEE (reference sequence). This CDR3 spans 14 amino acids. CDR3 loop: CASSSRDSPYEQYF. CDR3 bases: TGTGCCAGCAGCTCCCGGGACAGTCCCTACGAGCAGTACTTC. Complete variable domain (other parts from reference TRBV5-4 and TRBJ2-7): ETGVTQSPTHLIKTRGQQVTLRCSSQSGHNTVSWYQQALGQGPQFIFQYYREEENGRGNFPPRFSGLQFPNYSSELNVNALELDDSALYLCASSSRDSPYEQYFGPGTRLTVT.

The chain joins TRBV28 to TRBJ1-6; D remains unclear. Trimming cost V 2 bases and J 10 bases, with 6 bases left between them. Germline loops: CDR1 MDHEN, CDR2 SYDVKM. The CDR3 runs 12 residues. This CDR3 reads CASSLPPSPLHF. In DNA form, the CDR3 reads TGTGCCAGCAGTTTACCCCCATCACCCCTCCACTTT.

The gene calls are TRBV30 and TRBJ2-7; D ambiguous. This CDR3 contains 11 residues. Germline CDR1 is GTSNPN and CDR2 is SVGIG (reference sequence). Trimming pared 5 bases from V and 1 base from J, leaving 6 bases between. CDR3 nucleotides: TGTGCCTGGGAGGATTCCTACGAGCAGTACTTC. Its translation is CAWEDSYEQYF.

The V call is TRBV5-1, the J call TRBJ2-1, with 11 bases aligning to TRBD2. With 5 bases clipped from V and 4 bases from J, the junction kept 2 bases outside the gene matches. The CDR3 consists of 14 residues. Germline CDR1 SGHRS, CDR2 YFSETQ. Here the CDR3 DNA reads TGCGCCAGCAGACTAGCGGGGGATTACAATGAGCAGTTCTTC. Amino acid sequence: CASRLAGDYNEQFF.

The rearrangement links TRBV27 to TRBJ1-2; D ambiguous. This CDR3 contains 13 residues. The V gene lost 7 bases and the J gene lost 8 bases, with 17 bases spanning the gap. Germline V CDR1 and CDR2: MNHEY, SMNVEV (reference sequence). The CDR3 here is CASTKDVGGGYTF. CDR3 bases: TGTGCCAGCACTAAGGACGTGGGAGGGGGCTACACCTTC.

CDR3 sequence reads: CASSPGTDLYGYTF. The CDR3 DNA sequence: TGTGCCAGCAGCCCCGGGACAGACCTCTATGGCTACACCTTC. The gene calls are TRBV14 and TRBJ1-2; TRBD1 matches 7 bases. The germline gives CDR1 SGHDN, CDR2 FVKESK. V shed 4 bases and J 4 bases; nucleotides not matched to a gene: 6. This CDR3 is built from 14 residues.

CDR3 in DNA: TGTGCCAGCAGTGTATCCGGGGACCACGGAGGGCAGCCCCAGCATTTT. It codes for CASSVSGDHGGQPQHF. This chain links TRBV2 with TRBJ1-5; D perhaps matches TRBD1 (5 bases). Germline V gives CDR1 SNHLY, CDR2 FYNNEI. The CDR3 has 16 residues. Deletions cut 4 bases from V and 7 bases from J, with 20 bases between.

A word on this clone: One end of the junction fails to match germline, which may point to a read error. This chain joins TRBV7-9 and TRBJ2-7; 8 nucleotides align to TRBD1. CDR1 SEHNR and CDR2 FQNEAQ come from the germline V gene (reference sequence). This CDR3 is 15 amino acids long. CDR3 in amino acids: CSSSLFSGGGYEQYF. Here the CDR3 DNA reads TGTTCCAGCAGCTTATTTTCAGGGGGCGGATACGAGCAGTACTTC.

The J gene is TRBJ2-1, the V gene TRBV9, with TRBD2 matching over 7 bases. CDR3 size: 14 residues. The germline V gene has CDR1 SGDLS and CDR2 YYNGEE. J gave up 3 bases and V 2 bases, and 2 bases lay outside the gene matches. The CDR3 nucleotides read TGTGCCAGCAGCGTCCTAGCGGACTACAATGAGCAGTTCTTC. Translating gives CASSVLADYNEQFF.

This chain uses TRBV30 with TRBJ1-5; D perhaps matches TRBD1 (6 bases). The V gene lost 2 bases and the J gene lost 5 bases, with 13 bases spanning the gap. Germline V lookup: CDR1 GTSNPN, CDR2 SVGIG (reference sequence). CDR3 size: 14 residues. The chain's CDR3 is CAWSRPGADQPQHF. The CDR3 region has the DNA TGTGCCTGGAGTCGACCAGGGGCGGATCAGCCCCAGCATTTT.

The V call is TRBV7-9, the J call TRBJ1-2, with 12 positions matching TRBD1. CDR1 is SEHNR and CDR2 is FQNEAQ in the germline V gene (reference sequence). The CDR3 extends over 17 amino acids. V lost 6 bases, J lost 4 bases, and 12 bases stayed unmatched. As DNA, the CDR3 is TGTGCCAGCAGTCAAGCGACCGGGACAGGGGGCCGCTATGGCTACACCTTC. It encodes CASSQATGTGGRYGYTF.

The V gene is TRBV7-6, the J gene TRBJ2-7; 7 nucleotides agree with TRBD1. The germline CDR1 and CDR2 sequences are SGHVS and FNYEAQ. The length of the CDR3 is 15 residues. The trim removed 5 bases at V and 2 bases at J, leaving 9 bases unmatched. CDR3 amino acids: CASSVGDSVAYEQYF. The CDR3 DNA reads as TGTGCCAGCAGCGTAGGGGACAGTGTTGCCTACGAGCAGTACTTC.

CDR3 loop: CASSHTQGTQVRGYTF. DNA of the CDR3: TGTGCCAGCAGCCATACTCAGGGCACTCAGGTCCGAGGCTACACCTTC. The V gene is TRBV7-8, the J gene TRBJ1-2; possibly TRBD1 for D (5 bases). Germline CDR1 SGHVS, CDR2 FQNEAQ. This CDR3 comprises 16 residues. V was clipped by 5 bases and J by 8 bases, with 24 bases between them. Complete variable domain (other parts from reference TRBV7-8 and TRBJ1-2): GAGVSQSPRYKVAKRGQDVALRCDPISGHVSLFWYQQALGQGPEFLTYFQNEAQLDKSGLPSDRFFAERPEGSVSTLKIQRTQQEDSAVYLCASSHTQGTQVRGYTFGSGTRLTVV.

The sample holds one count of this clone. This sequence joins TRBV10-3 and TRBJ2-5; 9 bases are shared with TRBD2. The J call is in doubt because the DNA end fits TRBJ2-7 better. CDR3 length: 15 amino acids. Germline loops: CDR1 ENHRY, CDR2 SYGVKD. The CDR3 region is CAISGLAGNTYEQYF. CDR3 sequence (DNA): TGTGCCATCAGTGGGCTAGCGGGAAACACCTACGAGCAGTACTTC.

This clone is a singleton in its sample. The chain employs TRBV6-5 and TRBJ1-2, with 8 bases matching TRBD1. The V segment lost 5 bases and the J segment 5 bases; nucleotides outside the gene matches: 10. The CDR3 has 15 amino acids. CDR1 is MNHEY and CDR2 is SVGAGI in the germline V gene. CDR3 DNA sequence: TGTGCCAGCAGTGGACAGGGAGAGGGGGGGTATGGCTACACCTTC. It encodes CASSGQGEGGYGYTF.

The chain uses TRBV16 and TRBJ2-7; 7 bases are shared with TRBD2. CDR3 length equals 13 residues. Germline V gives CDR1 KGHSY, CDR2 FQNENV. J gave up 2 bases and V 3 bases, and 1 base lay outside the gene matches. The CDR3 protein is CASSQGLPYEQYF. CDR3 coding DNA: TGTGCCAGCAGCCAGGGACTACCCTACGAGCAGTACTTC.

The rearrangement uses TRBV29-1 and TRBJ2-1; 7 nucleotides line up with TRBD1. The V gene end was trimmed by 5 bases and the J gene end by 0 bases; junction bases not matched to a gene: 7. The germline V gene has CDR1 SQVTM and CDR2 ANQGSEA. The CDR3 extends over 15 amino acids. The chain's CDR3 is CSVSGTASSYNEQFF. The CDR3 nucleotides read TGCAGCGTTTCTGGGACAGCTAGCTCCTACAATGAGCAGTTCTTC.

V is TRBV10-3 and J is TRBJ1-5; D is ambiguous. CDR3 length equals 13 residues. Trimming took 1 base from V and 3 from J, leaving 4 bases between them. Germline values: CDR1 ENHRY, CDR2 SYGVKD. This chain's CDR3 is CAISEFINQPQHF. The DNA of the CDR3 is TGTGCCATCAGTGAGTTTATCAATCAGCCCCAGCATTTT.

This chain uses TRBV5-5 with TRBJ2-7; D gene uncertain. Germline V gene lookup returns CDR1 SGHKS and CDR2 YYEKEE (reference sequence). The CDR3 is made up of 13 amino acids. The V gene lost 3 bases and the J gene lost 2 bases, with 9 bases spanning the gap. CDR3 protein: CASSSVRAYEQYF. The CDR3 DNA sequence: TGTGCCAGCAGCTCGGTCCGAGCCTACGAGCAGTACTTC. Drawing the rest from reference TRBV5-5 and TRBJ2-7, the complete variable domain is DAGVTQSPTHLIKTRGQQVTLRCSPISGHKSVSWYQQVLGQGPQFIFQYYEKEERGRGNFPDRFSARQFPNYSSELNVNALLLGDSALYLCASSSVRAYEQYFGPGTRLTVT.

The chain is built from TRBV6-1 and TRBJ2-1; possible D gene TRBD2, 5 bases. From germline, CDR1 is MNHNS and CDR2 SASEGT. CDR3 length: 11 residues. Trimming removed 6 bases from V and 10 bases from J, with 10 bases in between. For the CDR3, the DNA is TGTGCCAGCAGGGCGGGTGGAGAGCAGTTCTTC. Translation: CASRAGGEQFF.